What follows are 21 T cell receptor beta chains derived from one specimen sequenced in a study of shared clonotypes between healthy human individuals. Measured with immunoSEQ multiplex PCR; TCRdb has only the in-frame clones, and not every one. The data show fewer than 1 million clones, 95% to 97% seen once. Naive CD8 cells comprised CD45RO-negative, CCR7-positively selected cells, excluding terminally differentiated effector memory CD45RA+ cells. The sequenced sample consisted of naive CD8+ T cells sorted from blood. All receptors come from a man aged 30 to 39 in good health.

The J gene is TRBJ1-4, the V gene TRBV2, with a tentative D call TRBD1 (5 bases). The CDR3 loop spans 16 amino acids. Germline V CDR1 and CDR2: SNHLY, FYNNEI. V lost 4 bases and J 2 bases, leaving 14 bases between the germline ends. The CDR3 DNA reads TGTGCCAGCAGTGGGGAACACCAGGGCACTAATGAAAAACTGTTTTTT. This codes for CASSGEHQGTNEKLFF.

This CDR3 is CASSLGPDRGIDEQYF. The CDR3 DNA reads as TGTGCCAGCAGCTTAGGACCGGACAGGGGAATCGACGAGCAGTACTTC. The V call is TRBV7-9, the J call TRBJ2-7; 9 nucleotides line up with TRBD1. Trimming cost V 1 base and J 5 bases; bases outside gene matches: 9. CDR1 and CDR2 from the germline V gene are SEHNR and FQNEAQ (reference sequence). This CDR3 has 16 residues. Looking up the rest from reference TRBV7-9 and TRBJ2-7 gives the full variable domain: DTGVSQNPRHKITKRGQNVTFRCDPISEHNRLYWYRQTLGQGPEFLTYFQNEAQLEKSRLLSDRFSAERPKGSFSTLEIQRTEQGDSAMYLCASSLGPDRGIDEQYFGPGTRLTVT.

This chain joins TRBV27 and TRBJ2-3; the D gene is possibly TRBD2 (5 bases). The CDR3 sequence is 15 residues long. Germline CDR1 and CDR2: MNHEY and SMNVEV (reference sequence). V lost 2 bases and J 1 base, leaving 10 bases between the germline ends. The CDR3 region is CASSLRLSGTDTQYF. CDR3 sequence (DNA): TGTGCCAGCAGTTTAAGACTATCCGGCACAGATACGCAGTATTTT.

Only one count was recorded for this clone. This chain uses TRBV4-3 with TRBJ1-4, with D perhaps matching TRBD1 (5 bases). Germline CDR1 is LGHNA and CDR2 is YSLEER. This CDR3 comprises 15 residues. The V end lost 4 bases, the J end lost 8 bases, and 17 bases lay between the germline ends. This CDR3 is CASSPVLPGDEKLFF. In DNA, the CDR3 is TGCGCCAGCAGCCCCGTCTTGCCCGGGGACGAAAAACTGTTTTTT.

In this sample, this clone turned up once. The V and J genes are TRBV19 and TRBJ1-5; 8 nucleotides agree with TRBD1. The J segment lost 4 bases and the V segment lost 4 bases, leaving 6 bases of the junction unmatched. The length of the CDR3 is 15 residues. Germline V gene lookup returns CDR1 LNHDA and CDR2 SQIVND (reference sequence). CDR3 protein: CASSSAGGANQPQHF. CDR3 nucleotides: TGTGCCAGTAGTAGCGCAGGGGGCGCGAATCAGCCCCAGCATTTT.

The rearrangement joins TRBV5-8 to TRBJ2-5, with TRBD1 identical over 8 bases. CDR1 and CDR2 (germline): SGHTS, YDEGEE. The length of the CDR3 is 14 residues. J lost 3 bases, V lost 4 bases, and 5 bases had no gene match. The DNA of the CDR3 is TGTGCCAGCAGCCGACAGGGGTGGAAAGAGACCCAGTACTTC. Amino acid sequence: CASSRQGWKETQYF.

The chain combines TRBV4-1 with TRBJ1-5; D gene unclear. This CDR3 spans 15 amino acids. V lost 1 base and J lost 6, with 13 bases in between. The germline gives CDR1 MGHRA, CDR2 YSYEKL. CDR3 bases: TGCGCCAGCAGCCAAGGAGGAGGGCTGGGTCAGCCCCAGCATTTT. It specifies CASSQGGGLGQPQHF.

The chain carries TRBV29-1 and TRBJ2-7; no firm D call. Germline lookup yields CDR1 SQVTM and CDR2 ANQGSEA. The CDR3 is made up of 12 amino acids. Between the trimmed V and J ends, which lost 3 bases and 0 bases, there was a span of 6 bases. This chain's CDR3 is CSVDDNSYEQYF. CDR3 sequence (DNA): TGCAGCGTTGATGACAACTCCTACGAGCAGTACTTC.

The rearrangement joins TRBV4-3 to TRBJ2-3; 9 bases agree with TRBD2. V lost 4 bases to trimming and J lost 4 bases; unmatched junction nucleotides: 9. The CDR3 runs 16 residues. CDR1 LGHNA and CDR2 YSLEER come from the germline V gene. The CDR3 loop reads CASSPSSGGLPDTQYF. CDR3 coding DNA: TGCGCCAGCAGCCCTAGTAGCGGGGGACTCCCAGATACGCAGTATTTT.

The V call is TRBV14, the J call TRBJ2-1; D unresolved. The CDR3 has 18 amino acids. V was clipped by 0 bases and J by 8 bases, with 23 bases between them. Germline CDR1 reads SGHDN; CDR2 reads FVKESK. CDR3 loop: CASSQDELFFRFQDEQFF. The CDR3 DNA reads TGTGCCAGCAGCCAAGATGAACTATTTTTCCGCTTTCAGGATGAGCAGTTCTTC.

This clone has a single count. V and J are TRBV4-1 and TRBJ2-7; D may be TRBD1 (7 bases). The V gene lost 4 bases and the J gene lost 5 bases, with 21 bases spanning the gap. CDR1 MGHRA and CDR2 YSYEKL come from the germline V gene. The CDR3 covers 16 residues. CDR3 in DNA: TGCGCCAGCAGCCCCGAGGGGGCGGGAAGTGTCGACGAGCAGTACTTC. Its protein is CASSPEGAGSVDEQYF.

The rearrangement links TRBV15 to TRBJ1-5; no definite D call. The CDR3 covers 13 residues. The germline CDR1 and CDR2 sequences are LNHNV and YYDKDF (reference sequence). The V end was cut by 6 bases, the J end by 3 bases, with 9 bases between. DNA for the CDR3: TGTGCCACCAGTAATAGGGACAATCAGCCCCAGCATTTT. Translating it yields CATSNRDNQPQHF.

As regards this clone: The same CDR3 is also encoded by other DNA sequences in this sample. The rearrangement uses TRBV29-1 and TRBJ2-1; 9 bases agree with TRBD2. The CDR3 covers 14 residues. Germline lookup yields CDR1 SQVTM and CDR2 ANQGSEA. With V trimmed by 3 bases and J by 3 bases, 3 bases remained unmatched. CDR3 loop: CSVEGLAYYNEQFF. Here the CDR3 DNA reads TGCAGCGTTGAGGGACTAGCTTACTACAATGAGCAGTTCTTC.

The chain combines TRBV6-5 with TRBJ2-4; 8 bases line up with TRBD1. Per germline, CDR1 MNHEY and CDR2 SVGAGI. Trimming cost V 6 bases and J 9 bases; bases outside gene matches: 7. This CDR3 has 13 residues. The CDR3 region has the DNA TGTGCCAGCAGCCACGGACAGGGAGGCATTCAGTACTTC. Protein sequence: CASSHGQGGIQYF.

The chain links TRBV29-1 to TRBJ2-7; 8 positions match TRBD1. This CDR3 is 16 amino acids long. V gave up 4 bases and J gave up 4 bases; unmatched junction bases: 15. The V gene's germline CDR1 is SQVTM and CDR2 ANQGSEA. The CDR3: CSVGGAGGVRGYEQYF. The DNA for the CDR3 is TGCAGCGTTGGAGGGGCAGGGGGCGTCCGTGGGTACGAGCAGTACTTC.

V and J are TRBV30 and TRBJ1-5, with a tentative D call TRBD1 (5 bases). The CDR3 length is 15 residues. V lost 3 bases, J lost 2 bases, and 14 bases lay in between. Germline V gene data show CDR1 as GTSNPN and CDR2 as SVGIG (reference sequence). The chain's CDR3 is CAWRPPDSRNQPQHF. The CDR3 coding sequence is TGTGCCTGGAGACCACCTGACAGCCGCAATCAGCCCCAGCATTTT.

The count of this clone is one. The chain employs TRBV30 and TRBJ2-7; 7 nucleotides match TRBD1. Germline V CDR1 and CDR2: GTSNPN, SVGIG (reference sequence). The CDR3 is made up of 13 amino acids. Losses at the gene ends were 6 bases for V and 7 bases for J; bases not matched to a gene: 12. The CDR3 coding sequence is TGTGCCTGTGGCATCCGACAGGGTTGGGAGCAGTACTTC. Translation gives CACGIRQGWEQYF.

The chain joins TRBV6-5 to TRBJ2-1, with a weak D call TRBD2 (6 bases). The CDR3 extends over 13 amino acids. Germline values: CDR1 MNHEY, CDR2 SVGAGI. Trimming shortened V by 5 bases and J by 4 bases, and 9 bases separated the two germline ends. DNA for the CDR3: TGTGCCAGCAGTGTAGGACTATACAATGAGCAGTTCTTC. It codes for CASSVGLYNEQFF.

The chain recombines TRBV6-5 with TRBJ1-4; the D gene is possibly TRBD1 (5 bases). CDR1 MNHEY and CDR2 SVGAGI come from the germline V gene. The ends were cut back, 6 bases at V and 7 bases at J, with 15 bases in the middle. There are 14 residues in the CDR3. CDR3 nucleotides: TGTGCCAGCAGGATGCAGGGAGGGCGTGAAAAACTGTTTTTT. It specifies CASRMQGGREKLFF.

J is TRBJ2-7 and V is TRBV11-2; TRBD1 agrees at 7 bases. Germline CDR1 reads SGHAT; CDR2 reads FQNNGV. This CDR3 is built from 16 residues. The ends lost 2 bases at V and 1 base at J; junction bases unmatched: 8. The chain's CDR3 is CASSLNTGTVSYEQYF. CDR3 nucleotides: TGTGCCAGCAGCTTAAATACCGGGACAGTTTCCTACGAGCAGTACTTC. Complete variable domain (other parts from reference TRBV11-2 and TRBJ2-7): EAGVAQSPRYKIIEKRQSVAFWCNPISGHATLYWYQQILGQGPKLLIQFQNNGVVDDSQLPKDRFSAERLKGVDSTLKIQPAKLEDSAVYLCASSLNTGTVSYEQYFGPGTRLTVT.

This clone appeared once. The chain combines TRBV7-3 with TRBJ1-1; TRBD1 aligns across 9 bases. CDR3 length equals 15 residues. Germline lookup yields CDR1 SGHTA and CDR2 FQGTGA. The V and J ends lost 3 bases and 4 bases, in that order; junction bases with no gene match: 6. In nucleotides, the CDR3 is TGTGCCAGCAGCTTTCTCCCGGGACAGGGCACTGAAGCTTTCTTT. It is translated as CASSFLPGQGTEAFF.